This is a list of T cell receptor beta chains from one sample in a study of cytomegalovirus exposure and HLA in healthy donors. Clones were read by immunoSEQ multiplex PCR, and TCRdb kept only the in-frame ones, dropping some. The sample holds roughly 100,000 clones, more than 60% seen once. Material for sequencing was PBMCs. The source is a woman in her forties in good health and CMV-seropositive. Both conserved end residues are part of each CDR3. A D gene is named only where the DNA matches it firmly. Clone size is given for some rows only: seen once, a few or many times, or a class if the clone is expanded.

TRBJ2-7,NA,TRBV7-2,NA,CASSLEGWAGFEQYF,TGTGCCAGCAGCTTAGAGGGATGGGCGGGGTTCGAGCAGTACTTC
TRBJ1-4,NA,TRBV28,few,CASSTRVELFF,TGTGCCAGCAGTACCAGGGTTGAACTGTTTTTT
TRBJ2-1,TRBD2,TRBV5-6,NA,CASSALAGWEVGEQFF,TGTGCCAGCAGCGCCCTAGCGGGATGGGAGGTGGGTGAGCAGTTCTTC
TRBJ1-2,NA,TRBV11-3,NA,CASSSYRVSNYGYTF,TGTGCCAGCAGCTCCTACCGGGTCTCAAACTATGGCTACACCTTC
TRBJ2-7,TRBD2,TRBV10-2,NA,CASRINRTSGGLSYEQYF,TGCGCCAGCAGAATTAATCGGACTAGCGGGGGGCTTTCCTACGAGCAGTACTTC
TRBJ1-4,TRBD1,TRBV28,once,CASSPTGVDEKLFF,TGTGCCAGCAGTCCAACAGGGGTGGATGAAAAACTGTTTTTT
TRBJ1-5,TRBD1,TRBV5-1,few,CASSSGQGDNQPQHF,TGCGCCAGCAGCTCGGGACAGGGGGACAATCAGCCCCAGCATTTT
TRBJ2-3,TRBD2,TRBV28,NA,CASSLTLLAAPLSTDTQYF,TGTGCCAGCAGTTTAACCCTTCTAGCGGCGCCCCTAAGCACAGATACGCAGTATTTT
TRBJ2-5,TRBD1,TRBV28,once,CASTPGRGYQETQYF,TGTGCCAGCACCCCGGGCAGGGGGTACCAAGAGACCCAGTACTTC
TRBJ1-6,NA,TRBV6-1,NA,CASSEVGGWNSPLHF,TGTGCCAGCAGTGAAGTGGGGGGGTGGAATTCACCCCTCCACTTT
TRBJ1-6,TRBD1,TRBV19,NA,CASSFRDRVDSPLHF,TGTGCCAGTAGTTTCCGGGACAGGGTAGATTCACCCCTCCACTTT
TRBJ2-3,NA,TRBV12-2,once,CASRLETGESGRAVADTQYF,TGTGCAAGTCGCTTAGAAACAGGAGAAAGCGGGAGGGCCGTCGCAGATACGCAGTATTTT
TRBJ1-1,NA,TRBV6-4,NA,CASSASGGGTEAFF,TGTGCCAGCAGTGCCTCGGGGGGGGGCACTGAAGCTTTCTTT
TRBJ1-2,NA,TRBV28,NA,CASSSLYGYTF,TGTGCCAGCAGTTCCCTCTATGGCTACACCTTC
TRBJ2-2,TRBD1,TRBV7-9,NA,CASSTGQLWVGELFF,TGTGCCAGCAGCACGGGACAGCTTTGGGTCGGGGAGCTGTTTTTT
TRBJ1-2,NA,TRBV6-1,NA,CASTGSGGDYGYTF,TGTGCCAGCACGGGGAGCGGTGGTGACTATGGCTACACCTTC
TRBJ1-5,NA,TRBV19,NA,CASSSPRQGNNQPQHF,TGTGCCAGTAGTTCCCCGCGCCAGGGAAACAATCAGCCCCAGCATTTT
TRBJ2-2,NA,TRBV18,NA,CASSLNREINTGELFF,TGTGCCAGCTCACTGAACAGGGAGATAAACACCGGGGAGCTGTTTTTT
TRBJ2-7,NA,TRBV7-2,NA,CASSLDPAGTYEQYF,TGTGCCAGCAGCTTAGACCCGGCCGGGACCTACGAGCAGTACTTC
TRBJ1-5,NA,TRBV19,NA,CASSTNPPQHF,TGTGCCAGTAGTACTAATCCGCCCCAGCATTTT
TRBJ2-1,NA,TRBV4-3,NA,CASSQDSRQGSSYNEQFF,TGCGCCAGCAGCCAAGATTCCCGCCAGGGGTCCTCCTACAATGAGCAGTTCTTC
TRBJ2-3,TRBD2,TRBV5-1,NA,CASSPGLAGSTDTQYF,TGCGCCAGCAGCCCGGGACTAGCGGGAAGCACAGATACGCAGTATTTT
TRBJ1-4,NA,TRBV4-1,NA,CASSQEATPGTNEKLFF,TGCGCCAGCAGCCAAGAGGCCACACCAGGAACTAATGAAAAACTGTTTTTT
TRBJ2-5,NA,TRBV5-5,NA,CASSQRFTRETQYF,TGTGCCAGCAGCCAAAGATTTACAAGAGAGACCCAGTACTTC
TRBJ2-7,TRBD1,TRBV18,once,CASSPGTASSYEQYF,TGTGCCAGCTCACCCGGGACAGCTAGCTCCTACGAGCAGTACTTC
TRBJ2-2,NA,TRBV18,NA,CASSPATNTGELFF,TGTGCCAGCTCACCCGCGACAAACACCGGGGAGCTGTTTTTT
TRBJ1-4,NA,TRBV5-6,NA,CASSGGTGYGANEKLFF,TGTGCCAGCAGCGGCGGAACAGGGTACGGGGCTAATGAAAAACTGTTTTTT
TRBJ2-1,TRBD2,TRBV2,NA,CASTARGSSYNEQFF,TGTGCCAGCACTGCTCGCGGGAGCTCCTACAATGAGCAGTTCTTC
TRBJ1-1,NA,TRBV5-1,NA,CASSFYSPNTEAFF,TGCGCCAGCAGCTTTTACAGCCCGAACACTGAAGCTTTCTTT
TRBJ2-2,NA,TRBV29-1,NA,CSVVGGHLGGELFF,TGCAGCGTTGTTGGGGGACATCTCGGCGGGGAGCTGTTTTTT
TRBJ1-1,NA,TRBV27,NA,CASSLTGTMNTEAFF,TGTGCCAGCAGTTTAACAGGGACAATGAACACTGAAGCTTTCTTT